The rows below give T cell receptor beta chains drawn from one sample of a study of blood T cell repertoires in COVID-19. Generated by immunoSEQ multiplex PCR, the TCRdb table keeps only in-frame clones and is missing some. Of over 70,000 clones in the sample, approximately 80% were seen once. The specimen was peripheral blood. Receptors originate from a woman aged 55-75 years with acute or convalescent COVID-19. The CDR3 runs from the conserved cysteine through the conserved F or W. Each record gives: V gene, D gene, clone size, J gene, CDR3 DNA, CDR3 protein. D genes are given only for firm matches. Only part of the rows carry a size: once, few, many, or a class if the clone is expanded.

>TRBV28|TRBD1|-|TRBJ2-1
TGTGCCAGCAGTATTAACCCGGGACAGCCCTACAATGAGCAGTTCTTC
CASSINPGQPYNEQFF
>TRBV7-2|-|-|TRBJ1-4
TGTGCCAGCAGTAGGGGGTTATCAAATGAAAAACTGTTTTTT
CASSRGLSNEKLFF
>TRBV7-9|TRBD1|-|TRBJ1-2
TGTGCCAGCAGTAAATTCACAGGGGTCGACTATGGCTACACCTTC
CASSKFTGVDYGYTF
>TRBV5-1|TRBD1|-|TRBJ1-4
TGCGCCAGCAGACCGGGACAGGGGCGTGAAAAACTGTTTTTT
CASRPGQGREKLFF
>TRBV5-6|-|few|TRBJ1-4
TGTGCCAGCAGCGGGCGGGCTAATGAAAAACTGTTTTTT
CASSGRANEKLFF
>TRBV5-6|TRBD1|once|TRBJ2-3
TGTGCCAGCATGGGACAGGGGACAGATACGCAGTATTTT
CASMGQGTDTQYF
>TRBV7-3|-|-|TRBJ2-3
TGTGCCAGCAGCTTAAATCCGGGCACAGATACGCAGTATTTT
CASSLNPGTDTQYF
>TRBV5-1|TRBD1|-|TRBJ1-2
TGCGCCAGCAGCTTAGCATATTCGGGACAGACCCATGGCTACACCTTC
CASSLAYSGQTHGYTF
>TRBV4-1|-|few|TRBJ1-2
TGCGCCAGCAGCCAACCTGGAACCTCGGGCTATGGCTACACCTTC
CASSQPGTSGYGYTF
>TRBV5-5|-|-|TRBJ1-1
TGTGCCAGCATGCGGGTAGGGGGTAACACTGAAGCTTTCTTT
CASMRVGGNTEAFF
>TRBV11-2|-|-|TRBJ2-2
TGTGCCAGCACCCCAAACCAGGGAAACGGGGAGCTGTTTTTT
CASTPNQGNGELFF
>TRBV12-3/TRBV12-4|-|-|TRBJ2-7
TGTGCCAGCAGTTCAACCGGGACAAGGCCTCTCTTC
CASSSTGTRPLF
>TRBV15|-|-|TRBJ2-2
TGTGCCACCAGCCTCCGGGGGGCGGCCACCGGGGAGCTGTTTTTT
CATSLRGAATGELFF
>TRBV27|-|-|TRBJ1-3
TGTGCCAGCAGGGGGGCCGGAGGAAACACCATATATTTT
CASRGAGGNTIYF
>TRBV19|-|-|TRBJ1-3
TGTGCCAGTCGACAGAACTCTGGAAACACCATATATTTT
CASRQNSGNTIYF
>TRBV3-1/TRBV3-2|-|once|TRBJ1-1
TGTGCCAGCAGCCAAGATTGGGCAGGGTTTGGCACTGAAGCTTTCTTT
CASSQDWAGFGTEAFF
>TRBV6-5|TRBD1|-|TRBJ1-6
TGTGCCAGCTCCATTTCCAGGGGGCTCGGTTCACCCCTCCACTTT
CASSISRGLGSPLHF
>TRBV12-5|-|few|TRBJ2-4
TGTGCTAGTGGTTTGTCGTTAGCCAAAAACATTCAGTACTTC
CASGLSLAKNIQYF
>TRBV6-5|TRBD1|once|TRBJ1-1
TGTGCCAGCAGCCGGACAGGGAGGAACACTGAAGCTTTCTTT
CASSRTGRNTEAFF
>TRBV19|-|-|TRBJ1-6
TGTGCCAGTAGTATTCAAGGGGCGAATTCACCCCTCCACTTT
CASSIQGANSPLHF
>TRBV5-1|TRBD1|-|TRBJ1-2
TGCGCCAGCGGACAGGGGGCGCCCAACTATGGCTACACCTTC
CASGQGAPNYGYTF
>TRBV6-6|TRBD1|-|TRBJ2-1
TGTGCCAGCAGTTCTGGACAGGGTTTGGTCTACAATGAGCAGTTCTTC
CASSSGQGLVYNEQFF
>TRBV18|TRBD1|once|TRBJ2-1
TGTGCCAGCTCACCACGTGGACTGCATTCAGGGGGCTATGAGCAGTTCTTC
CASSPRGLHSGGYEQFF
>TRBV5-1|-|-|TRBJ2-7
TGCGCCAGCAGCCTTGCCACGAACGGGGTCTACGAGCAGTACTTC
CASSLATNGVYEQYF
>TRBV6-5|-|-|TRBJ1-2
TGTGCCAGCAATCTGGACAGTCTTGCTATTGGCTACACCTTC
CASNLDSLAIGYTF
>TRBV3-1/TRBV3-2|-|-|TRBJ1-2
TGTGCCAGCAGCCAAATTGCAGGGCAGAACTATGGCTACACCTTC
CASSQIAGQNYGYTF
>TRBV4-1|-|-|TRBJ1-2
TGCGCCAGCAGCCAAGATATACAGGGCCCTAACTATGGCTACACCTTC
CASSQDIQGPNYGYTF
>TRBV14|TRBD2|-|TRBJ2-7
TGTGCCAGCAGCCAAGATCTCGGAGCGGGAGTTGGCTCCTACGAGCAGTACTTC
CASSQDLGAGVGSYEQYF
>TRBV5-8|-|-|TRBJ2-3
TGTGCCAGCCACAGGTGGGGAAACACAGATACGCAGTATTTT
CASHRWGNTDTQYF
>TRBV7-8|-|-|TRBJ2-3
TGTGCCAGCAGTTTCACAGGAACAGATACGCAGTATTTT
CASSFTGTDTQYF
>TRBV5-6|TRBD2|once|TRBJ2-7
TGTGCCAGCAGCTTGGAGCGGGGGAAACATTCCTACGAGCAGTACTTC
CASSLERGKHSYEQYF
>TRBV4-2|TRBD1|-|TRBJ2-5
TGTGCCAGCAGCCAAACCGGGACAGGGGTTTCAGAGACCCAGTACTTC
CASSQTGTGVSETQYF
>TRBV6-6|-|-|TRBJ1-1
TGTGCCAGCAGTTACGCAGGGGAAGGCACTGAAGCTTTCTTT
CASSYAGEGTEAFF
>TRBV4-2|TRBD1|-|TRBJ1-3
TGTGCCAGCAGCCGGGGACAGGGCTCTGGAAACACCATATATTTT
CASSRGQGSGNTIYF
>TRBV4-2|-|-|TRBJ1-5
TGTGCCAGCAGCCAAGGGGAGAGATATCAGCCCCAGCATTTT
CASSQGERYQPQHF
>TRBV4-2|TRBD1|-|TRBJ2-5
TGTGCCAGCAGCCGCACGGGACAGATTCAAGAGACCCAGTACTTC
CASSRTGQIQETQYF
>TRBV15|-|once|TRBJ1-1
TGTGCCACCAGCAGAGATCTGGGGGCAACTGAAGCTTTCTTT
CATSRDLGATEAFF
>TRBV14|TRBD1|-|TRBJ1-5
TGTGCCAGCAGCCAAGATCCCGGCAGGGGGCGAGGTCAGCCCCAGCATTTT
CASSQDPGRGRGQPQHF
>TRBV15|TRBD2|once|TRBJ2-2
TGTGCCACCAGCAGAGATGGACGGGGGGGCCCACCCGGGGAGCTGTTTTTT
CATSRDGRGGPPGELFF
>TRBV10-2|TRBD1|-|TRBJ1-2
TGCGCCAGCAGGAAGGAACAGGGGAACTATGGCTACACCTTC
CASRKEQGNYGYTF
>TRBV6-6|-|-|TRBJ2-7
TGTGCCAGCAGTTACTCGATCACGGGTCAATCCTACGAGCAGTACTTC
CASSYSITGQSYEQYF
>TRBV25-1|TRBD1|-|TRBJ2-5
TGTGCCAGCAGGGGACAGGGGCCGGCTCAAGAGACCCAGTACTTC
CASRGQGPAQETQYF
>TRBV7-2|-|-|TRBJ1-5
TGTGCCAGCAGCTTCCGAGGGGGAAACAATCAGCCCCAGCATTTT
CASSFRGGNNQPQHF
>TRBV6-5|TRBD1|-|TRBJ2-5
TGTGCCAGCAGTTATGGGACAGCGGAGACCCAGTACTTC
CASSYGTAETQYF
>TRBV4-1|TRBD1|-|TRBJ2-1
TGCGCCAGCAGCCAAGAAGGTCCCCGGACAGGGCTTTTAAATGAGCAGTTCTTC
CASSQEGPRTGLLNEQFF
>TRBV5-5|TRBD1|-|TRBJ1-1
TGTGCCAGCAGCTTGGCGGGTCGAATCAGGGGGCCCACTGAAGCTTTCTTT
CASSLAGRIRGPTEAFF
>TRBV29-1|TRBD1|-|TRBJ2-7
TGCAGCGTTGGGACAGGAACCTACGAGCAGTACTTC
CSVGTGTYEQYF
>TRBV15|-|-|TRBJ2-5
TGTGCCACCAGCAGAACCCAGCGGAACCAAGAGACCCAGTACTTC
CATSRTQRNQETQYF
>TRBV5-6|TRBD1|few|TRBJ1-2
TGTGCCAGCAGCTTGGGGGGGACAGTCGCTAACTATGGCTACACCTTC
CASSLGGTVANYGYTF
>TRBV14|-|-|TRBJ2-7
TGTGCCAGCAGCCTTCTTGGGGGCGATCCCTACGAGCAGTACTTC
CASSLLGGDPYEQYF
>TRBV19|TRBD2|few|TRBJ2-1
TGTGCCAGTACCCTGGGGACTAGCGGGTTCTACAATGAGCAGTTCTTC
CASTLGTSGFYNEQFF
>TRBV2|TRBD1|-|TRBJ1-6
TGTGCCAGCAGTGATCCCGGGACAGGGGGTAATTCACCCCTCCACTTT
CASSDPGTGGNSPLHF
>TRBV30|-|-|TRBJ1-1
TGTGCCTGGAGTCCCCCGATGGGGCTGAACACTGAAGCTTTCTTT
CAWSPPMGLNTEAFF
>TRBV2|-|-|TRBJ1-5
TGTGCCAGCAGTGGGACGACAGGTCCTAATCAGCCCCAGCATTTT
CASSGTTGPNQPQHF
>TRBV29-1|-|-|TRBJ1-1
TGCAGCGTTACCAGAAGACAGGACGCCAAAGCTTTCTTT
CSVTRRQDAKAFF
>TRBV5-4|-|-|TRBJ2-3
TGTGCCAGCAGCGACGAAGCGGTCCGCACAGATACGCAGTATTTT
CASSDEAVRTDTQYF
>TRBV20-1|TRBD2|-|TRBJ2-7
TGCAGTGCTCCGACTAGCAAGGGAGGTCTCTTC
CSAPTSKGGLF